This T cell receptor (beta chain) was sequenced during a study of shared clonotypes between healthy human individuals. The protocol was immunoSEQ multiplex PCR, while the TCRdb copy is restricted to in-frame clones and leaves out a portion. The sample holds about 1 million clones; about 75% are singletons and the top ten take around 1.5%. Germline V CDR1 and CDR2: SGDLS, YYNGEE. The V end lost 10 bases, the J end lost 1 base, and 13 bases lay between the germline ends. The CDR3 is 13 residues long. The TCR sequence derives from a man between 18 and 35 years old in good health. Specimen: memory CD4+ T cells sorted from blood. Subset here: CD45RA-negative fraction. This chain uses TRBV9 with TRBJ2-3; D unresolved. The CDR3 DNA reads TGTGCCTCCCATCGAATCCGCACAGATACGCAGTATTTT. Its translation is CASHRIRTDTQYF.